The 21 T cell receptor beta chains given below trace back to one sample, sequenced in a study of T cell responses to AZD1222 COVID-19 vaccine. Assay used: immunoSEQ multiplex PCR; TCRdb lists only in-frame clones, some missing. The sample gives 150,000 to 180,000 clones, 75% to 90% of which show up once; roughly 7% is in the top ten. Source: peripheral blood, taken after recovery from COVID-19. The receptors were gathered from an adult who had recovered from COVID-19.

The CDR3 nucleotides are TGTGCCAGCACCGTGGGCGCGCAGCCCCAGCATTTT. Amino acids: CASTVGAQPQHF. The chain is built from TRBV28 and TRBJ1-5; D not resolved. This CDR3 is built from 12 residues. V lost 7 bases, J lost 7 bases, and 11 bases lay in between. Germline CDR1 is MDHEN and CDR2 is SYDVKM.

V is TRBV7-6 and J is TRBJ2-5; 11 nucleotides line up with TRBD1. The CDR3 totals 16 residues. V lost 2 bases to trimming and J lost 5 bases; unmatched junction nucleotides: 7. Germline CDR1 reads SGHVS; CDR2 reads FNYEAQ. CDR3 nucleotides: TGTGCCAGCAGCTTAATTGGGACAGGGGGTATGGAGACCCAGTACTTC. Protein: CASSLIGTGGMETQYF.

The J gene is TRBJ1-4, the V gene TRBV5-1, with 8 bases aligning to TRBD1. CDR1 is SGHRS and CDR2 is YFSETQ in the germline V gene. V gave up 4 bases and J gave up 4 bases; unmatched junction bases: 9. The CDR3 extends over 16 amino acids. The CDR3 DNA reads TGCGCCAGCAGCCCCAGGGGGCTCGCGCTTAATGAAAAACTGTTTTTT. It yields the protein CASSPRGLALNEKLFF.

The chain couples TRBV20-1 to TRBJ2-2, with 8 bases lining up with TRBD2. With 3 bases clipped from V and 4 bases from J, the junction kept 7 bases outside the gene matches. The CDR3 runs to 15 residues. Germline V gene lookup returns CDR1 DFQATT and CDR2 SNEGSKA (reference sequence). DNA of the CDR3: TGCAGTGCTAGTCTCCCGGGGGGGCGCACCGGGGAGCTGTTTTTT. Amino acid sequence: CSASLPGGRTGELFF.

The chain links TRBV15 to TRBJ2-3, with D possibly being TRBD1 (5 bases). V dropped 1 base and J dropped 1 base, with 12 bases sitting between them. The germline V gene has CDR1 LNHNV and CDR2 YYDKDF (reference sequence). CDR3 length: 16 residues. The DNA for the CDR3 is TGTGCCACCAGCAGAGTTCAGGGATCTCGCACAGATACGCAGTATTTT. This translates into CATSRVQGSRTDTQYF.

The chain uses TRBV5-1 and TRBJ2-4; 8 bases line up with TRBD2. The CDR3 runs 14 residues. CDR1 SGHRS and CDR2 YFSETQ come from the germline V gene. Losses at the gene ends were 2 bases for V and 7 bases for J; bases not matched to a gene: 5. The CDR3 loop reads CASSFLSGANIQYF. CDR3 nucleotides: TGCGCCAGCAGCTTCCTTAGCGGGGCGAACATTCAGTACTTC.

The chain uses TRBV3-1 (or the pseudogene TRBV3-2) and TRBJ2-5; 15 positions match TRBD2. The junction had 12 bases not matched to a gene; V was cut back by 5 bases and J by 5 bases. CDR3 length: 18 amino acids. The germline V gene encodes CDR1 LGHDT and CDR2 YNNKEL (reference sequence). CDR3 residues: CASSALRTSGGAGETQYF. In DNA form, the CDR3 reads TGTGCCAGCAGCGCCCTTCGGACTAGCGGGGGGGCTGGGGAGACCCAGTACTTC.

The chain couples TRBV6-5 to TRBJ1-1, with D unclear. CDR3 length: 15 residues. The germline V gene encodes CDR1 MNHEY and CDR2 SVGAGI. V gave up 6 bases and J gave up 3 bases, with 17 bases separating them. The CDR3 protein is CASSPEGWTDTEAFF. Here the CDR3 DNA reads TGTGCCAGCAGCCCCGAGGGCTGGACGGACACTGAAGCTTTCTTT.

This clone was found a few times. The chain employs TRBV6-2 or TRBV6-3 and TRBJ2-7; 8 bases map to TRBD1. Unmatched junction bases numbered 8, after V lost 2 bases and J lost 2 bases. Germline loops: CDR1 MNHEY, CDR2 SVGEGT. CDR3 length equals 16 residues. Written as DNA, the CDR3 is TGTGCCAGCAGTTACGGGGGACAGGAGAGAACCTACGAGCAGTACTTC. It translates to CASSYGGQERTYEQYF.

The genes are TRBV2 and TRBJ1-5, with D uncertain. CDR1 and CDR2 from the germline V gene are SNHLY and FYNNEI. V gave up 6 bases and J gave up 6 bases, with 6 bases separating them. CDR3 size: 11 residues. The CDR3 sequence is CASSMGQPQHF. Written as DNA, the CDR3 is TGTGCCAGCAGCATGGGTCAGCCCCAGCATTTT.

This clone has a single count. The V gene is TRBV14, the J gene TRBJ2-7; TRBD2 agrees at 8 bases. V shed 1 base and J 3 bases; nucleotides not matched to a gene: 5. The germline V gene has CDR1 SGHDN and CDR2 FVKESK. The CDR3 is 15 residues long. The CDR3 DNA follows: TGTGCCAGCAGCCAAGTTGGGGCGGGGGGCTACGAGCAGTACTTC. It codes for CASSQVGAGGYEQYF.

The rearrangement links TRBV2 to TRBJ2-7; the D gene is possibly TRBD2 (5 bases). Germline V gene lookup returns CDR1 SNHLY and CDR2 FYNNEI. This CDR3 has 12 residues. V lost 5 bases and J 6 bases, leaving 11 bases between the germline ends. DNA for the CDR3: TGTGCCAGCAGTCGCGGGTTGGCCGAGCAGTACTTC. Its translation is CASSRGLAEQYF. Drawing the rest from reference TRBV2 and TRBJ2-7, the complete variable domain is EPEVTQTPSHQVTQMGQEVILRCVPISNHLYFYWYRQILGQKVEFLVSFYNNEISEKSEIFDDQFSVERPDGSNFTLKIRSTKLEDSAMYFCASSRGLAEQYFGPGTRLTVT.

The chain uses TRBV9 and TRBJ1-6, with 7 nucleotides matching TRBD1. Germline V CDR1 and CDR2: SGDLS, YYNGEE. The CDR3 totals 12 residues. Unmatched junction bases numbered 4, after V lost 7 bases and J lost 9 bases. The CDR3 loop reads CASEGAGSPLHF. CDR3 DNA sequence: TGTGCCAGCGAGGGGGCGGGTTCACCCCTCCACTTT.

J is TRBJ1-5 and V is TRBV28; D is possibly TRBD1 (6 bases). V gave up 9 bases and J gave up 5 bases, with 17 bases separating them. Germline CDR1 reads MDHEN; CDR2 reads SYDVKM. This CDR3 contains 14 residues. This CDR3 reads CASTTQGLDQPQHF. The CDR3 DNA sequence: TGTGCCAGTACCACCCAGGGGTTGGATCAGCCCCAGCATTTT.

This sequence joins TRBV3-1 (or the pseudogene TRBV3-2) and TRBJ2-3; 12 bases fit TRBD2. J was trimmed by 0 bases and V by 3 bases; bases with no gene match: 4. Germline V CDR1 and CDR2: LGHDT, YNNKEL (reference sequence). The CDR3 sequence is 17 residues long. The CDR3 spells CASSQGLAGGSTDTQYF. CDR3 nucleotides: TGTGCCAGCAGCCAGGGTCTAGCGGGGGGGAGCACAGATACGCAGTATTTT.

The chain recombines TRBV6-2 or TRBV6-3 with TRBJ2-3; D perhaps matches TRBD2 (6 bases). V was pared by 4 bases and J by 2 bases, with 10 bases between. The CDR3 has 14 residues. Germline V gene data show CDR1 as MNHEY and CDR2 as SVGEGT. The CDR3 region has the DNA TGTGCCAGCAGTTTCGGGACTCCCACAGATACGCAGTATTTT. As protein: CASSFGTPTDTQYF.

The genes are TRBV4-1 and TRBJ1-5; 7 bases align to TRBD1. Trimming took 1 base from V and 7 from J; bases not matched to a gene: 4. The CDR3 consists of 14 residues. Germline values: CDR1 MGHRA, CDR2 YSYEKL. The DNA for the CDR3 is TGCGCCAGCAGCCAAGGACAGGGAGCACAGCCCCAGCATTTT. Encoded protein: CASSQGQGAQPQHF.

A word on this clone: The same CDR3 also results from other DNA sequences found in this sample. The chain recombines TRBV3-1 (or the pseudogene TRBV3-2) with TRBJ2-3; TRBD1 aligns across 10 bases. This CDR3 comprises 16 residues. The V and J ends lost 4 bases and 1 base, in that order; junction bases with no gene match: 5. Germline CDR1 is LGHDT and CDR2 is YNNKEL (reference sequence). CDR3 region: CASSLAGTGGTDTQYF. For the CDR3, the DNA is TGTGCCAGCAGCCTCGCGGGGACAGGGGGCACAGATACGCAGTATTTT.

The CDR3 DNA reads TGTGCCAGCAGCCAAGAGGGAAGGAACAGAAACACCATATATTTT. This translates into CASSQEGRNRNTIYF. V usage is TRBV3-1 (or the pseudogene TRBV3-2) and J usage is TRBJ1-3; no clear D. Germline assignment: CDR1 LGHDT and CDR2 YNNKEL (reference sequence). The CDR3 contains 15 residues. The ends were cut back, 0 bases at V and 5 bases at J, with 11 bases in the middle.

The chain's CDR3 is CASSEGQPSSGNTIYF. In DNA form, the CDR3 reads TGCGCCAGCAGCGAGGGACAGCCAAGCTCTGGAAACACCATATATTTT. The rearrangement uses TRBV5-1 and TRBJ1-3; 7 bases align to TRBD1. This CDR3 has 16 residues. Germline values: CDR1 SGHRS, CDR2 YFSETQ. After removal of 4 bases from V and 0 bases from J, the junction contained 7 bases not matched to a gene.

V gene TRBV5-6 combines with J gene TRBJ2-5; the D gene is possibly TRBD1 (6 bases). Trimming pared 4 bases from V and 2 bases from J, leaving 15 bases between. Germline values: CDR1 SGHDT, CDR2 YYEEEE. CDR3 size: 15 residues. In DNA, the CDR3 is TGTGCCAGCAGCCCGTTGCAGGGGCCTCAAGAGACCCAGTACTTC. Protein product: CASSPLQGPQETQYF. The entire variable domain, with the rest obtained from reference TRBV5-6 and TRBJ2-5, is as follows: DAGVTQSPTHLIKTRGQQVTLRCSPKSGHDTVSWYQQALGQGPQFIFQYYEEEERQRGNFPDRFSGHQFPNYSSELNVNALLLGDSALYLCASSPLQGPQETQYFGPGTRLLVL.